One and the same sample provided the 18 T cell receptor beta chains below, sequenced in a study of shared clonotypes between healthy human individuals. Naive CD8 isolation took CD45RO-negative cells positively selected for CCR7 and excluded terminally differentiated effector memory CD45RA+ cells. Sequencing used immunoSEQ multiplex PCR; TCRdb keeps in-frame clones, though not all of them. In the table there are hundreds of thousands of clones, nearly 97% of which are singletons. Sequenced input: naive CD8+ T cells sorted from blood. The receptors shown here come from a woman in her twenties or thirties in good health.

The genes are TRBV28 and TRBJ2-5; D might be TRBD1 or TRBD2, each matching 5 bases. Germline V gene sequence: CDR1 MDHEN, CDR2 SYDVKM. V was shortened by 6 bases and J by 5 bases, with 16 bases between the two germline ends. The CDR3 sequence is 14 residues long. DNA of the CDR3: TGTGCCAGCAGAACACTTGGGGGTCGGGAGACCCAGTACTTC. It is translated as CASRTLGGRETQYF.

The chain links TRBV6-6 to TRBJ2-2; D not resolved. CDR1 MNHNY and CDR2 SVGAGI come from the germline V gene (reference sequence). The CDR3 runs to 11 residues. Trimming left V 4 bases short and J 4 bases short, with 1 base between. CDR3 nucleotides: TGTGCCAGCAGTTTCACCGGGGAGCTGTTTTTT. It codes for CASSFTGELFF.

V gene TRBV6-7 combines with J gene TRBJ2-5, with 11 bases lining up with TRBD2. TRBV6-7 is an open reading frame, and its role is uncertain. The junction had 5 bases not matched to a gene; V was cut back by 2 bases and J by 3 bases. The CDR3 totals 16 residues. CDR3 loop: CASSYVAGGPEETQYF. As DNA, the CDR3 is TGTGCCAGCAGTTACGTAGCGGGAGGGCCTGAAGAGACCCAGTACTTC.

The chain joins TRBV27 to TRBJ2-7, with D possibly matching TRBD1 (6 bases). Looked up from germline, CDR1 is MNHEY and CDR2 is SMNVEV (reference sequence). Trimming left V 6 bases short and J 2 bases short, with 17 bases between. The CDR3 has 15 amino acids. This CDR3 is CASRLTGRITYEQYF. For the CDR3, the DNA is TGTGCCAGCAGATTGACAGGACGGATTACCTACGAGCAGTACTTC.

The V gene is TRBV7-6, the J gene TRBJ2-2; D not certain. The CDR3 spans 12 residues. Germline CDR1 SGHVS, CDR2 FNYEAQ. Trimming left V 1 base short and J 7 bases short, with 4 bases between. CDR3 in amino acids: CASSLVLGELFF. CDR3 nucleotides: TGTGCCAGCAGCTTAGTCCTCGGGGAGCTGTTTTTT.

The genes are TRBV5-4 and TRBJ2-7; D is unresolved. The CDR3 extends over 13 amino acids. In germline, CDR1 is SGHNT, CDR2 YYREEE (reference sequence). V dropped 2 bases and J dropped 2 bases, with 8 bases sitting between them. The chain's CDR3 is CASSFGTAYEQYF. Here the CDR3 DNA reads TGTGCCAGCAGCTTTGGAACAGCCTACGAGCAGTACTTC.

The chain couples TRBV28 to TRBJ2-7; TRBD1 or TRBD2 may be the D gene (5 bases each). CDR1 and CDR2 (germline): MDHEN, SYDVKM. This CDR3 has 16 amino acids. V lost 3 bases to trimming and J lost 2 bases, with 17 bases between them. CDR3 sequence: CASSFPARDATYEQYF. The CDR3 coding sequence is TGTGCCAGCAGTTTCCCCGCCCGGGACGCAACCTACGAGCAGTACTTC.

The rearrangement joins TRBV4-2 to TRBJ2-2; tentative D call: TRBD2 (5 bases). The V end was cut by 0 bases, the J end by 1 base, with 12 bases between. CDR3 size: 17 residues. Germline loops: CDR1 LGHNA, CDR2 YNFKEQ. Here the CDR3 reads CASSQDPQRQNTGELFF. CDR3 sequence (DNA): TGTGCCAGCAGCCAAGATCCGCAGCGGCAGAACACCGGGGAGCTGTTTTTT.

This clone was seen once. The V and J genes are TRBV27 and TRBJ2-7; D assignment may be TRBD1 or TRBD2 (6 bases each). CDR1 is MNHEY and CDR2 is SMNVEV in the germline V gene (reference sequence). The CDR3 has 15 residues. Trimming removed 0 bases at V and 7 bases at J, with 16 bases between. The CDR3 bases are TGTGCCAGCAGTTTATCGACCCCGGGGGCGGGTGAGCAGTACTTC. Translation: CASSLSTPGAGEQYF.

The chain is built from TRBV15 and TRBJ2-1; 14 positions agree with TRBD2. The germline CDR1 and CDR2 sequences are LNHNV and YYDKDF (reference sequence). V shed 11 bases and J 8 bases; nucleotides not matched to a gene: 17. This CDR3 region has 17 residues. CDR3 nucleotide sequence: TGTGCCGCCTCCGGGACTAGCGGGAGTTTTCCTGCCGATGAGCAGTTCTTC. This gives the protein CAASGTSGSFPADEQFF.

The chain is built from TRBV25-1 and TRBJ1-2; TRBD1 aligns across 7 bases. The CDR3 is made up of 13 amino acids. Germline assignment: CDR1 MGHDK and CDR2 SYGVNS. Trimming at V came to 1 base and at J to 8 bases, leaving 4 bases not matched to a gene. As DNA, the CDR3 is TGTGCCAGCAGTGAATTAGGGACAGAAGGCTACACCTTC. Protein product: CASSELGTEGYTF.

The chain joins TRBV28 to TRBJ2-7; TRBD2 is a possible D gene (6 bases). Germline-derived CDR1 and CDR2 are MDHEN and SYDVKM. The CDR3 sequence is 15 residues long. Between the trimmed V and J ends, which lost 5 bases and 4 bases, there was a span of 18 bases. CDR3 bases: TGTGCCAGCAGTCCCCTGGGGGGTTCTTCGTACGAGCAGTACTTC. Protein product: CASSPLGGSSYEQYF.

V and J are TRBV27 and TRBJ2-1; 7 bases fit TRBD1. The J segment lost 4 bases and the V segment lost 5 bases, leaving 8 bases of the junction unmatched. The germline V gene encodes CDR1 MNHEY and CDR2 SMNVEV (reference sequence). The CDR3 is made up of 15 amino acids. Written as DNA, the CDR3 is TGTGCCAGCAGTCTGACAGGGCCCCCTTACAATGAGCAGTTCTTC. Protein sequence: CASSLTGPPYNEQFF.

The V call is TRBV5-1, the J call TRBJ2-1; 7 bases agree with TRBD2. The germline V gene has CDR1 SGHRS and CDR2 YFSETQ. The CDR3 extends over 12 amino acids. The V and J ends lost 2 bases and 10 bases, in that order; junction bases with no gene match: 3. CDR3 protein: CASSFRRGEQFF. CDR3 DNA: TGCGCCAGCAGCTTTCGGCGGGGGGAGCAGTTCTTC.

In this sample, this clone turned up once. The chain joins TRBV5-6 to TRBJ2-7; 10 positions agree with TRBD1. The CDR3 runs to 14 residues. Germline-derived CDR1 and CDR2 are SGHDT and YYEEEE. With 3 bases clipped from V and 1 base from J, the junction kept 1 base outside the gene matches. This CDR3 is CASSWDRGSYEQYF. The CDR3 nucleotides are TGTGCCAGCAGCTGGGACAGGGGATCCTACGAGCAGTACTTC.

This sequence joins TRBV5-6 and TRBJ2-1; D uncertain. Between the trimmed V and J ends, which lost 4 bases and 8 bases, there was a span of 7 bases. The CDR3 contains 11 residues. The germline V gene encodes CDR1 SGHDT and CDR2 YYEEEE. CDR3 coding DNA: TGTGCCAGCAGCGAGAGCTATGAGCAGTTCTTC. Its protein is CASSESYEQFF.

J is TRBJ2-3 and V is TRBV28; 11 bases match TRBD2. This CDR3 has 18 residues. The V segment lost 5 bases and the J segment 8 bases; nucleotides outside the gene matches: 18. Germline assignment: CDR1 MDHEN and CDR2 SYDVKM. The CDR3 sequence is CASSQLPGLAEVAGTQYF. In nucleotides, the CDR3 is TGTGCCAGCAGTCAACTACCGGGACTAGCGGAGGTAGCCGGTACGCAGTATTTT. The full variable domain, its missing parts supplied by reference TRBV28 and TRBJ2-3, is DVKVTQSSRYLVKRTGEKVFLECVQDMDHENMFWYRQDPGLGLRLIYFSYDVKMKEKGDIPEGYSVSREKKERFSLILESASTNQTSMYLCASSQLPGLAEVAGTQYFGPGTRLTVL.

V and J are TRBV10-2 and TRBJ1-1; a possible D gene is TRBD1 (5 bases). This CDR3 has 13 residues. The ends were cut back, 7 bases at V and 1 base at J, with 10 bases in the middle. Germline loops: CDR1 WSHSY, CDR2 SAAADI. In nucleotides, the CDR3 is TGCGCCAGCACCGAAGACAGGAACACTGAAGCTTTCTTT. Translation: CASTEDRNTEAFF.